Below, 10 T cell receptor beta chains from the same sample are listed, as sequenced in a study of cytomegalovirus exposure and HLA in healthy donors. It was with 60 Vbeta and 13 Jbeta primers that the PCR ran. TCRdb keeps only in-frame clones here, not all; method: immunoSEQ multiplex PCR. The data hold roughly 160,000 clones, with about 79% observed a single time. The sequencing sample was made of PBMCs. The receptors here all came from a man aged 50 to 59 in good health and CMV-seropositive.

This clone is medium-sized. The chain couples TRBV6-6 to TRBJ2-7; D is possibly TRBD1 (7 bases). Trimming stripped 5 bases from V and 0 bases from J, with 14 bases between. The germline gives CDR1 MNHNY, CDR2 SVGAGI (reference sequence). This CDR3 is 15 amino acids long. Here the CDR3 reads CASSTSRGISYEQYF. CDR3 nucleotide sequence: TGTGCCAGCAGTACTAGCAGGGGGATCTCCTACGAGCAGTACTTC.

J is TRBJ2-7 and V is TRBV27; D remains unclear. The CDR3 consists of 15 residues. Per germline, CDR1 MNHEY and CDR2 SMNVEV (reference sequence). V lost 5 bases and J lost 6, with 20 bases in between. CDR3 sequence: CASSPYPLVFGEQYV. The CDR3 DNA sequence: TGTGCCAGCAGTCCCTACCCCCTAGTCTTCGGCGAGCAGTACGTC.

In its sample, this clone was seen a few times. V gene TRBV12-1 combines with J gene TRBJ1-3; TRBD1 is the table's D call, not checked against the DNA. TRBV12-1 is reported as a pseudogene. The CDR3 loop spans 17 amino acids. The CDR3 here is CASSFARQARSGNTIYF. DNA of the CDR3: TGTGCCAGCAGCTTTGCTAGGCAGGCCAGATCTGGAAACACCATATATTTT.

The chain links TRBV6-1 to TRBJ1-2, with D possibly TRBD1 on 5 matching bases. The CDR3 covers 15 residues. CDR1 MNHNS and CDR2 SASEGT come from the germline V gene. V was trimmed by 8 bases and J by 4 bases, leaving 20 bases between them. Here the CDR3 reads CASSAGTQAGYGYTF. The CDR3 DNA reads as TGTGCCAGCTCAGCCGGGACCCAAGCGGGCTATGGCTACACCTTC.

In this sample, this clone turned up a few times. The V gene is TRBV2, the J gene TRBJ1-1, with D tentatively TRBD1 (5 bases). The CDR3 is 13 amino acids. CDR1 is SNHLY and CDR2 is FYNNEI in the germline V gene. Trimming pared 7 bases from V and 6 bases from J, leaving 15 bases between. As DNA, the CDR3 is TGTGCCAGCATCCAGGGTTACAGATCTGAAGCTTTCTTT. It yields the protein CASIQGYRSEAFF.

Only a few counts were recorded for this clone. CDR3 coding DNA: TGTGCCAGCAGTGCAACTAGCGGACACACAGATACGCAGTATTTT. This codes for CASSATSGHTDTQYF. J is TRBJ2-3 and V is TRBV2; 8 nucleotides match TRBD2. V shed 4 bases, J shed 2 bases, and the junction held 5 bases outside the gene matches. Germline CDR1 and CDR2: SNHLY and FYNNEI. This CDR3 region has 15 residues.

The table lists this clone with a few counts. The J gene is TRBJ1-1, the V gene TRBV2; the match to TRBD1 covers 11 bases. V lost 7 bases, J lost 4 bases, and 5 bases stayed unmatched. This CDR3 is built from 14 residues. Germline assignment: CDR1 SNHLY and CDR2 FYNNEI. CDR3 sequence (DNA): TGTGCCAGCACCAAGGGGACAGGGGGCACTGAAGCTTTCTTT. This sequence encodes CASTKGTGGTEAFF. Based on the CDR3 plus reference TRBV2 and TRBJ1-1, the full variable domain is EPEVTQTPSHQVTQMGQEVILRCVPISNHLYFYWYRQILGQKVEFLVSFYNNEISEKSEIFDDQFSVERPDGSNFTLKIRSTKLEDSAMYFCASTKGTGGTEAFFGQGTRLTVV.

V and J are TRBV18 and TRBJ1-2; no clear D gene. Trimming took 0 bases from V and 8 from J, leaving 10 bases between them. The germline CDR1 and CDR2 sequences are KGHSH and LQKENI. The CDR3 is 13 residues long. For the CDR3, the DNA is TGTGCCAGCTCACCACCGTCCCCCACAGGCTACACCTTC. Its protein is CASSPPSPTGYTF. The variable domain in full, with the rest retrieved from reference TRBV18 and TRBJ1-2, is NAGVMQNPRHLVRRRGQEARLRCSPMKGHSHVYWYRQLPEEGLKFMVYLQKENIIDESGMPKERFSAEFPKEGPSILRIQQVVRGDSAAYFCASSPPSPTGYTFGSGTRLTVV.

The chain uses TRBV28 and TRBJ2-5; D perhaps matches TRBD1 (6 bases). The CDR3 covers 11 residues. Trimming cost V 4 bases and J 12 bases, with 12 bases left between them. Per the germline V gene, CDR1 is MDHEN and CDR2 is SYDVKM. The CDR3: CASSSYRAKYF. CDR3 nucleotides: TGTGCCAGCAGTTCATACAGGGCAAAGTACTTC.

The V and J genes are TRBV4-1 and TRBJ1-2; D is perhaps TRBD1 (6 bases). This CDR3 spans 13 amino acids. The V gene lost 1 base and the J gene lost 6 bases, with 9 bases spanning the gap. The germline CDR1 and CDR2 sequences are MGHRA and YSYEKL. The CDR3 DNA reads as TGCGCCAGCAGCCAAGTTGGGGGCAATGGCTACACCTTC. It translates to CASSQVGGNGYTF.